A single sample gave rise to the 6 T cell receptor beta chains below, sequenced in a study of blood T cell repertoires in COVID-19. The table came from immunoSEQ multiplex PCR; TCRdb's copy has only in-frame clones and leaves some out. The data contain about 260,000 clones, 85% to 90% of them singletons. Material for sequencing was peripheral blood. The receptors come from a woman in her thirties or forties with acute or convalescent COVID-19.

The chain employs TRBV6-6 and TRBJ1-1, with D uncertain. This CDR3 region has 14 residues. V lost 7 bases, J lost 0 bases, and 12 bases lay in between. Germline lookup yields CDR1 MNHNY and CDR2 SVGAGI (reference sequence). CDR3 residues: CASKGGLLNTEAFF. Here the CDR3 DNA reads TGTGCCAGCAAAGGAGGACTTTTGAACACTGAAGCTTTCTTT.

The chain couples TRBV15 to TRBJ2-4; D perhaps matches TRBD2 (6 bases). CDR1 and CDR2 (germline): LNHNV, YYDKDF (reference sequence). V shed 5 bases and J shed 0 bases, with 11 bases lying between them. The CDR3 contains 15 residues. CDR3 amino acids: CATSGRGLAKNIQYF. The CDR3, as DNA: TGTGCCACCAGCGGGCGGGGACTAGCCAAAAACATTCAGTACTTC. Full variable domain (missing parts from reference TRBV15 and TRBJ2-4): DAMVIQNPRYQVTQFGKPVTLSCSQTLNHNVMYWYQQKSSQAPKLLFHYYDKDFNNEADTPDNFQSRRPNTSFCFLDIRSPGLGDTAMYLCATSGRGLAKNIQYFGAGTRLSVL.

This clone was found once. The genes are TRBV6-5 and TRBJ2-1; 8 positions match TRBD1. The CDR3 spans 14 residues. Germline CDR1 reads MNHEY; CDR2 reads SVGAGI. V lost 10 bases and J lost 5; bases outside the gene matches: 10. The CDR3 DNA follows: TGTGCCACTTCTACAGGGGGTCCAGACAATGAGCAGTTCTTC. This translates into CATSTGGPDNEQFF.

This sequence joins TRBV27 and TRBJ2-3; TRBD2 is a possible D gene (6 bases). This CDR3 contains 16 residues. V dropped 5 bases and J dropped 1 base, with 16 bases sitting between them. Looked up from germline, CDR1 is MNHEY and CDR2 is SMNVEV (reference sequence). The CDR3 protein is CASSPTFWGGTDTQYF. CDR3 DNA sequence: TGTGCCAGCAGTCCAACTTTTTGGGGGGGCACAGATACGCAGTATTTT.

The gene calls are TRBV10-2 and TRBJ2-5; 12 nucleotides line up with TRBD2. Germline loops: CDR1 WSHSY, CDR2 SAAADI. CDR3 size: 15 residues. V was clipped by 8 bases and J by 4 bases; unmatched bases: 8. In nucleotides, the CDR3 is TGCGCCAGCGAATCTAGCGGGGGGGCCCGAGAGACCCAGTACTTC. Translation gives CASESSGGARETQYF.

The genes are TRBV28 and TRBJ1-1; 7 nucleotides line up with TRBD1. CDR1 MDHEN and CDR2 SYDVKM come from the germline V gene. The CDR3 extends over 16 amino acids. J was trimmed by 2 bases and V by 1 base; bases with no gene match: 7. The CDR3 sequence is CASSLYLAGGNTEAFF. Here the CDR3 DNA reads TGTGCCAGCAGTTTATATCTAGCAGGGGGAAACACTGAAGCTTTCTTT.